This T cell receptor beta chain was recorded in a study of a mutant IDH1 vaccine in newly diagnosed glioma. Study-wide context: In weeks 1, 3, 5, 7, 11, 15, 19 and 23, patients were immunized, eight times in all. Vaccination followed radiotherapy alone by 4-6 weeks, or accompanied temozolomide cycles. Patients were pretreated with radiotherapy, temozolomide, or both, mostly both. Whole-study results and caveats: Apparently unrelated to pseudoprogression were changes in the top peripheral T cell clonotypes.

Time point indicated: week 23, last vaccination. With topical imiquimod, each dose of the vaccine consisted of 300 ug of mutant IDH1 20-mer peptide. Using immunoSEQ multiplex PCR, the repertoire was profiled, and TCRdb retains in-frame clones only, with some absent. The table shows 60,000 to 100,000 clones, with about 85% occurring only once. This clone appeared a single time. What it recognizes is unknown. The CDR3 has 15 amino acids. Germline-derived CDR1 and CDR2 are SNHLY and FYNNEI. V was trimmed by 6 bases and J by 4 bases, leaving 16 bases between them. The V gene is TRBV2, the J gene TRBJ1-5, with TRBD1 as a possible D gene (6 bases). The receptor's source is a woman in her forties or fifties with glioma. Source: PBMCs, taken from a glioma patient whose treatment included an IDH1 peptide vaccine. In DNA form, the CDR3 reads TGTGCCAGCAGCCCAAGAGGGGGGGGGAATCAGCCCCAGCATTTT. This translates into CASSPRGGGNQPQHF.